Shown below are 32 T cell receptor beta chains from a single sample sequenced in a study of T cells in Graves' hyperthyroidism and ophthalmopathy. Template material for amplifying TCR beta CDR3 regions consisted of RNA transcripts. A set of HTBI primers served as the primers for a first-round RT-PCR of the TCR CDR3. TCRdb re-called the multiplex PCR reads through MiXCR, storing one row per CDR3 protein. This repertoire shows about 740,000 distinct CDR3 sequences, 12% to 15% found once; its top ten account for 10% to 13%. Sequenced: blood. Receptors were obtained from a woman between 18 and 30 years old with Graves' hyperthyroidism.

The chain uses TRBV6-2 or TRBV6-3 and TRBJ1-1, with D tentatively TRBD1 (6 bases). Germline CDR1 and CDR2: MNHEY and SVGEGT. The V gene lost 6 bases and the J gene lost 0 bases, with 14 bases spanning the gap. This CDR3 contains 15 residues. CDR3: CASSLSRGLNTEAFF. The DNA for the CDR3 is TGTGCCAGCAGCTTAAGCAGGGGTTTGAACACTGAAGCTTTCTTT.

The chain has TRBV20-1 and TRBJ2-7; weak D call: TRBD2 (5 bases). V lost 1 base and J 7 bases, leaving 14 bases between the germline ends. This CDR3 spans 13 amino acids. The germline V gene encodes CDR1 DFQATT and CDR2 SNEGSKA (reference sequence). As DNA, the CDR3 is TGCAGTGCTAGAGGGCTAGCTAGGGAAGAGCAGTACTTC. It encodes CSARGLAREEQYF.

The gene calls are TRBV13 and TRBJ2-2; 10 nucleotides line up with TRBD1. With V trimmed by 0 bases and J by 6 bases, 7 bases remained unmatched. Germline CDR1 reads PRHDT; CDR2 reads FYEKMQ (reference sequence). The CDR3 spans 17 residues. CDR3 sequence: CASSLGSGQGYSGELFF. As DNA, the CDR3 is TGTGCCAGCAGCTTAGGATCGGGACAGGGGTATTCCGGGGAGCTGTTTTTT.

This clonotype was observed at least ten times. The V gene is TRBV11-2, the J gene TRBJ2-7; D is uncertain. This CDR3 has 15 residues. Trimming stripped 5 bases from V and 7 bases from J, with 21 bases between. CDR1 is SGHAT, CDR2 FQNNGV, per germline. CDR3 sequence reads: CASSPPGWSRREQYF. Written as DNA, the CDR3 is TGTGCCAGCAGCCCCCCCGGATGGAGCCGACGGGAGCAGTACTTC.

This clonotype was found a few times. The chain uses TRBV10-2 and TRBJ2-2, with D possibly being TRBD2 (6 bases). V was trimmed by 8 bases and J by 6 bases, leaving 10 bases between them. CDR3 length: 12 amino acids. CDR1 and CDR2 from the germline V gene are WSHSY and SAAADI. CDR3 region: CASGAGPGELFF. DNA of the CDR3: TGCGCCAGCGGGGCGGGGCCCGGGGAGCTGTTTTTT.

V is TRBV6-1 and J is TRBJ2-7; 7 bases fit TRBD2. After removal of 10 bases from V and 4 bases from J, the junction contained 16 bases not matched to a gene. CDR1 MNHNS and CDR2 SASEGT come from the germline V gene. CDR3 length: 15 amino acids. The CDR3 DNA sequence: TGTGCCACGCGACCGCGGAGCGGGATGAAATACGAGCAGTACTTC. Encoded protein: CATRPRSGMKYEQYF.

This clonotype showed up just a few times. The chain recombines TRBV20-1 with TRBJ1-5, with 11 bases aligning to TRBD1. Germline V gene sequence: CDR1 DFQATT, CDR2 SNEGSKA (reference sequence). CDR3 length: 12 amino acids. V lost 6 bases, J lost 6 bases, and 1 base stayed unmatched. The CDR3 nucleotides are TGCAGTGCCGGACAGGGGGCTCAGCCCCAGCATTTT. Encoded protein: CSAGQGAQPQHF.

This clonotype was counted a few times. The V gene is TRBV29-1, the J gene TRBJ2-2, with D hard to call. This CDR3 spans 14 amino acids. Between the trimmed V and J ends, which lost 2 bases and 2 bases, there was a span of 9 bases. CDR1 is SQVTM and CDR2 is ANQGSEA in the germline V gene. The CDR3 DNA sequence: TGCAGCGTTGAACTCGGTTTTAACACCGGGGAGCTGTTTTTT. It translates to CSVELGFNTGELFF.

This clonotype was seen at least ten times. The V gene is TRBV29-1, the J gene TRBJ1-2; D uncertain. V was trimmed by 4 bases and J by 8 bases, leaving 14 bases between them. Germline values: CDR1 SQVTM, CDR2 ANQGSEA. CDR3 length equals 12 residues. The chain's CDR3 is CSVVAANMGYTF. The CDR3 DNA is TGCAGCGTTGTGGCAGCCAACATGGGCTACACCTTC.

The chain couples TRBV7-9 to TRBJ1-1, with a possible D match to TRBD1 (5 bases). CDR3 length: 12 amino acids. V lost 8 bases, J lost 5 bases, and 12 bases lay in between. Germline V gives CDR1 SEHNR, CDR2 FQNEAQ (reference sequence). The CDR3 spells CASVQGGTEAFF. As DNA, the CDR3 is TGTGCCAGCGTCCAGGGAGGTACTGAAGCTTTCTTT.

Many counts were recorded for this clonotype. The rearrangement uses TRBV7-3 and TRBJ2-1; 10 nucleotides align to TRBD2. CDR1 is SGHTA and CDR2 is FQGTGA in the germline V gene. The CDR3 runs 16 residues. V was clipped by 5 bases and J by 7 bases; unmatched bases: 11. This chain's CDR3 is CASSQMGTSVINEQFF. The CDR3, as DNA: TGTGCCAGCAGCCAAATGGGGACTAGCGTTATTAATGAGCAGTTCTTC.

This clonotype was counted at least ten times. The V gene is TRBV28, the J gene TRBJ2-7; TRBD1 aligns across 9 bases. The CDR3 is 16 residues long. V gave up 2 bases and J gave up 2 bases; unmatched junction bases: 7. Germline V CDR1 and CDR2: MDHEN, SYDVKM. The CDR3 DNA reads TGTGCCAGCAGTTTACCCGTTCGACAGGGGGCCTACGAGCAGTACTTC. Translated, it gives CASSLPVRQGAYEQYF.

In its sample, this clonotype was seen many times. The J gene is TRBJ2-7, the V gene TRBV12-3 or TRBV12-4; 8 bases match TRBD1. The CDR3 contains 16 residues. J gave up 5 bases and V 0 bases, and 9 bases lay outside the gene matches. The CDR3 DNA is TGTGCCAGCAGTTTAGCGGTTGGGCAGGGGGCACACGAGCAGTACTTC. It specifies CASSLAVGQGAHEQYF.

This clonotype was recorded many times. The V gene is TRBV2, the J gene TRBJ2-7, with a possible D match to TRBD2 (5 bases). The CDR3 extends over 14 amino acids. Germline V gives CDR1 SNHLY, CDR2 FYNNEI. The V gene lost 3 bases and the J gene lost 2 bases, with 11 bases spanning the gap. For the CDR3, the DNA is TGTGCCAGCAGTGAGGAGGAGTTCACCTACGAGCAGTACTTC. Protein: CASSEEEFTYEQYF.

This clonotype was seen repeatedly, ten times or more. The CDR3 reads CASSPTEARSGANVLTF. CDR3 coding DNA: TGTGCCAGCAGCCCGACAGAAGCTCGGAGTGGGGCCAACGTCCTGACTTTC. This rearrangement joins TRBV11-2 to TRBJ2-6, with D perhaps TRBD1 (5 bases). The CDR3 has 17 amino acids. From germline, CDR1 is SGHAT and CDR2 FQNNGV. Trimming took off 5 bases at V and 3 bases at J, with 17 bases between the two ends.

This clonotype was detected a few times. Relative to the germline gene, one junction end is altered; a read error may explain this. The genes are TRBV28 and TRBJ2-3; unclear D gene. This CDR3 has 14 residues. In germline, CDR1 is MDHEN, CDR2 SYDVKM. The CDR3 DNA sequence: TGTGCCAGCGGTTTGCGCCGCTATGCAGGTACGCAGTATTTT. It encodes CASGLRRYAGTQYF.

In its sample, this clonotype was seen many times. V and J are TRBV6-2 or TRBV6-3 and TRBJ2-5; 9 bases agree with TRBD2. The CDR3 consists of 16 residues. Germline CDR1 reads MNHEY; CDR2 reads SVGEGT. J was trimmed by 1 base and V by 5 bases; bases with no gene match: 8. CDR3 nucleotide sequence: TGTGCCAGCAGTGCAGCGGGACTAGCCTTCCAAGAGACCCAGTACTTC. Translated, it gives CASSAAGLAFQETQYF.

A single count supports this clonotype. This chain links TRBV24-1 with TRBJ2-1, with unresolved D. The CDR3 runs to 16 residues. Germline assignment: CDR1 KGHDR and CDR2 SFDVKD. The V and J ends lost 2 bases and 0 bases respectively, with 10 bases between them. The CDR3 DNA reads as TGTGCCACCAGTGATTCATCACTCTACTCCTACAATGAGCAGTTCTTC. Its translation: CATSDSSLYSYNEQFF.

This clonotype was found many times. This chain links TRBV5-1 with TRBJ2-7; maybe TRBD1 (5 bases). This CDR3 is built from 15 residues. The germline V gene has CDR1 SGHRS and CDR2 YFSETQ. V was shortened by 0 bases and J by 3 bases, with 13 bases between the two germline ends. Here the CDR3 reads CASSLERVDSYEQYF. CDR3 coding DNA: TGCGCCAGCAGCTTGGAGCGTGTTGACAGCTACGAGCAGTACTTC.

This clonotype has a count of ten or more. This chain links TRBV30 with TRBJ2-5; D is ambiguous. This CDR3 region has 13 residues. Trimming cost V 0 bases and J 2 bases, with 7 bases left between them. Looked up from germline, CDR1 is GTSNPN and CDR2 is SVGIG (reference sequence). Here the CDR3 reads CAWSVGAQETQYF. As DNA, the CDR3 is TGTGCCTGGAGTGTAGGTGCGCAAGAGACCCAGTACTTC.

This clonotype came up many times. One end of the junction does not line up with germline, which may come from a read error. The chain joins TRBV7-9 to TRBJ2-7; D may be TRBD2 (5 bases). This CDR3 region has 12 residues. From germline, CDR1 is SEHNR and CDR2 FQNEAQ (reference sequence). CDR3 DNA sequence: TGTGCCAACAGCATCGGGAACTACGAGCAGTACTTC. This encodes CANSIGNYEQYF.

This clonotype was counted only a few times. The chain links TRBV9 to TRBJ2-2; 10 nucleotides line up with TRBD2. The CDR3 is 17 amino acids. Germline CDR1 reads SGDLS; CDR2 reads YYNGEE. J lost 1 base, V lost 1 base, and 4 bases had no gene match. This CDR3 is CASSVSLAGENTGELFF. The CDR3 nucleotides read TGTGCCAGCAGCGTATCCCTAGCGGGAGAGAACACCGGGGAGCTGTTTTTT.

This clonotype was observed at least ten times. In DNA form, the CDR3 reads TGTGCCAGCAGCCACTCCTGGACAGGGGGTCAAGAGACCCAGTACTTC. It yields the protein CASSHSWTGGQETQYF. The chain combines TRBV3-1 with TRBJ2-5; 10 nucleotides align to TRBD1. Germline loops: CDR1 LGHDT, CDR2 YNNKEL (reference sequence). The CDR3 runs to 16 residues. The J segment lost 2 bases and the V segment lost 3 bases, leaving 6 bases of the junction unmatched.

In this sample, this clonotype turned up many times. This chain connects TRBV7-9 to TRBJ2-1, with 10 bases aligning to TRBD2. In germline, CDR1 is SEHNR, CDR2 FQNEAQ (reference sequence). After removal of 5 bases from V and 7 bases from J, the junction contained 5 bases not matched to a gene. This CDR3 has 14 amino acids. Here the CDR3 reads CASSEGTSANEQFF. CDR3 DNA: TGTGCCAGCAGCGAGGGGACTAGCGCGAATGAGCAGTTCTTC.

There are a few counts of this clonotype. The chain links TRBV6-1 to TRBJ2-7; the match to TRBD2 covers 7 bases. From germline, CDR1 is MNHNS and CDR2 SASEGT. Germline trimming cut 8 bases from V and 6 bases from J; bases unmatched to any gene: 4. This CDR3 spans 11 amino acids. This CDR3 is CASATGGEQYF. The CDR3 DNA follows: TGTGCCAGCGCAACGGGGGGCGAGCAGTACTTC.

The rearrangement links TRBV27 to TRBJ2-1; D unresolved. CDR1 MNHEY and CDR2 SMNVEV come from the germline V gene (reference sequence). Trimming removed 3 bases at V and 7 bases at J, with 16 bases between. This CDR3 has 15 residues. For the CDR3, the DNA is TGTGCCAGCAGTTTTGCGGCCGCATTTAATAATGAGCAGTTCTTC. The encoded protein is CASSFAAAFNNEQFF.

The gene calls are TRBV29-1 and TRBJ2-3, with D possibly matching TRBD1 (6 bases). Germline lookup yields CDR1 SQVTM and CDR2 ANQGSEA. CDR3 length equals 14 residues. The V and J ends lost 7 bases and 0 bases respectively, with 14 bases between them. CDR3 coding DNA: TGCAGCGCGGGAAGGACAGCTAGCACAGATACGCAGTATTTT. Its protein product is CSAGRTASTDTQYF.

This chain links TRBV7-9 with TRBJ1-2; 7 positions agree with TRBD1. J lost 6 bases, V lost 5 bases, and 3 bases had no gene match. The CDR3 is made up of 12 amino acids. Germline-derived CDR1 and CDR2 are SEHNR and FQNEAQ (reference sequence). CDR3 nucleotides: TGTGCCAGCAGCCTGGACAGGCATGGCTACACCTTC. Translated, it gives CASSLDRHGYTF.

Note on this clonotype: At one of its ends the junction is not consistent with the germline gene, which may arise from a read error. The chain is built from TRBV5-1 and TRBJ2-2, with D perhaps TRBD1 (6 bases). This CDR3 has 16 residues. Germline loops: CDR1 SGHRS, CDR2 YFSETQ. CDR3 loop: CASSPALDTGRGELFF. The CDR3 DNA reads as TGTGCCAGCAGCCCAGCCCTCGACACAGGGCGCGGGGAGCTGTTTTTT.

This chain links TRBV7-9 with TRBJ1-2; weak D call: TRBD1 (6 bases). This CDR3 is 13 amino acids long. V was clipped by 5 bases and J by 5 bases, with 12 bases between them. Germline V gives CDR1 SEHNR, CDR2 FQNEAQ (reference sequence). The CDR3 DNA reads TGTGCCAGCAGCCTAGGGGGGGAATATGGCTACACCTTC. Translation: CASSLGGEYGYTF.

DNA of the CDR3: TGCAGCGTTGAAGTAGGGACAGGGCGCTACACCTTC. Translating it yields CSVEVGTGRYTF. This sequence joins TRBV29-1 and TRBJ1-2; 9 bases map to TRBD1. Germline V gene sequence: CDR1 SQVTM, CDR2 ANQGSEA. CDR3 length: 12 residues. Unmatched junction bases numbered 3, after V lost 1 base and J lost 9 bases.

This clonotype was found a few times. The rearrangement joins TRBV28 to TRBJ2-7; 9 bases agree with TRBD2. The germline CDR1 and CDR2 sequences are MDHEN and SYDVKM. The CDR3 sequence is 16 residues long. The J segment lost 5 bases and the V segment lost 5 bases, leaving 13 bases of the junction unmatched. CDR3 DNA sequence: TGTGCCAGCAGTCCGCCTCGACTAGCGGAGGGGGACGAGCAGTACTTC. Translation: CASSPPRLAEGDEQYF.